The next 21 T cell receptor beta chains were all read from a single sample in a study of blood T cell repertoires in COVID-19. Using immunoSEQ multiplex PCR, the repertoire was profiled, and TCRdb retains in-frame clones only, with some absent. The sample lists 200,000 to 250,000 clones; about 86% were seen once. Sequencing input: peripheral blood. The receptors originated from a woman aged 30 to 39 who had recovered from COVID-19.

This chain connects TRBV14 to TRBJ1-6; D remains ambiguous. This CDR3 comprises 13 residues. Trimming removed 2 bases from V and 9 bases from J, with 8 bases in between. From germline, CDR1 is SGHDN and CDR2 FVKESK. The CDR3 DNA follows: TGTGCCAGCAGCCAACAGCGGGGTTCACCCCTCCACTTT. Its protein product is CASSQQRGSPLHF.

The chain is built from TRBV30 and TRBJ2-3; D perhaps matches TRBD1 (5 bases). This CDR3 region has 13 residues. With 1 base removed from V and 3 bases from J, the gap between germline ends came to 8 bases. From germline, CDR1 is GTSNPN and CDR2 SVGIG (reference sequence). This CDR3 is CAWSEGSTDTQYF. CDR3 in DNA: TGTGCCTGGAGTGAGGGGTCTACAGATACGCAGTATTTT. The full variable domain, completed using reference TRBV30 and TRBJ2-3, is SQTIHQWPATLVQPVGSPLSLECTVEGTSNPNLYWYRQAAGRGLQLLFYSVGIGQISSEVPQNLSASRPQDRQFILSSKKLLLSDSGFYLCAWSEGSTDTQYFGPGTRLTVL.

The CDR3 bases are TGTGCCAGCAGCGAGCTAGCAGTTAGCTCCTATAATTCACCCCTCCACTTT. It encodes CASSELAVSSYNSPLHF. J is TRBJ1-6 and V is TRBV2; D is uncertain. Germline CDR1 is SNHLY and CDR2 is FYNNEI. The CDR3 loop spans 17 amino acids. V was cut by 6 bases and J by 0 bases, with 15 bases left in between.

The gene calls are TRBV20-1 and TRBJ2-7, with 12 positions matching TRBD2. CDR1 DFQATT and CDR2 SNEGSKA come from the germline V gene (reference sequence). CDR3 length: 14 residues. V lost 3 bases to trimming and J lost 3 bases; unmatched junction nucleotides: 3. As DNA, the CDR3 is TGCAGTGCTAGTGAACTAGCGGGAGGCTACGAGCAGTACTTC. Amino acids: CSASELAGGYEQYF.

The gene calls are TRBV6-1 and TRBJ2-7, with 8 bases identical to TRBD1. The CDR3 loop spans 17 amino acids. V lost 4 bases and J lost 3; bases outside the gene matches: 14. The germline V gene has CDR1 MNHNS and CDR2 SASEGT. CDR3 residues: CASSAMGAGTGFYEQYF. CDR3 nucleotide sequence: TGTGCCAGCAGTGCAATGGGTGCCGGGACAGGCTTCTACGAGCAGTACTTC.

This rearrangement joins TRBV6-5 to TRBJ1-1, with 8 bases aligning to TRBD1. The CDR3 has 14 residues. CDR1 is MNHEY and CDR2 is SVGAGI in the germline V gene. Germline trimming cut 6 bases from V and 8 bases from J; bases unmatched to any gene: 11. In DNA form, the CDR3 reads TGTGCCAGCAGGGGACGGGAGACAGGGGCCGAAGCTTTCTTT. Its protein product is CASRGRETGAEAFF.

In DNA form, the CDR3 reads TGTGCCACCAGTGATTTACAGTTCTCCTACAATGAGCAGTTCTTC. It specifies CATSDLQFSYNEQFF. The chain has TRBV24-1 and TRBJ2-1; D is unclear. Trimming shortened V by 1 base and J by 0 bases, and 6 bases separated the two germline ends. This CDR3 contains 15 residues. The germline gives CDR1 KGHDR, CDR2 SFDVKD.

The genes are TRBV6-5 and TRBJ2-3; 7 nucleotides agree with TRBD2. Germline V lookup: CDR1 MNHEY, CDR2 SVGAGI. V shed 2 bases and J 0 bases; nucleotides not matched to a gene: 2. The CDR3 totals 15 residues. This CDR3 is CASSYAGASTDTQYF. For the CDR3, the DNA is TGTGCCAGCAGTTACGCGGGAGCGAGCACAGATACGCAGTATTTT.

This clone occurred once. The chain links TRBV28 to TRBJ1-5; TRBD1 is a possible D gene (6 bases). Between the trimmed V and J ends, which lost 7 bases and 7 bases, there was a span of 14 bases. CDR1 and CDR2 from the germline V gene are MDHEN and SYDVKM. The CDR3 consists of 13 residues. The CDR3 protein is CASNLDRQQPQHF. The DNA for the CDR3 is TGTGCCAGCAACCTCGACAGGCAACAGCCCCAGCATTTT.

This chain uses TRBV10-3 with TRBJ2-7, with 13 nucleotides matching TRBD2. V was pared by 6 bases and J by 2 bases, with 10 bases of the junction left unmatched. Germline lookup yields CDR1 ENHRY and CDR2 SYGVKD. There are 17 residues in the CDR3. The CDR3 DNA reads TGTGCCATCAGCGACGGGACTAGCGGGAAGGGGACCTACGAGCAGTACTTC. The encoded protein is CAISDGTSGKGTYEQYF.

The V call is TRBV12-3 or TRBV12-4, the J call TRBJ1-2; 7 bases map to TRBD1. The junction had 5 bases not matched to a gene; V was cut back by 6 bases and J by 4 bases. The CDR3 totals 13 residues. The CDR3 DNA reads as TGTGCCAGCAGCCCTGACAGGGCCTATGGCTACACCTTC. Protein product: CASSPDRAYGYTF.

J is TRBJ2-2 and V is TRBV6-5; possible D gene TRBD2, 5 bases. CDR3 length: 14 residues. Trimming removed 8 bases from V and 4 bases from J, with 14 bases in between. Germline V lookup: CDR1 MNHEY, CDR2 SVGAGI. The CDR3 reads CASAKSRVTGELFF. The CDR3 bases are TGTGCCAGCGCAAAATCGCGGGTCACCGGGGAGCTGTTTTTT.

The count of this clone is one. The V and J genes are TRBV27 and TRBJ2-7; TRBD1 might be the D (6 bases). V was cut by 1 base and J by 2 bases, with 9 bases left in between. Looked up from germline, CDR1 is MNHEY and CDR2 is SMNVEV (reference sequence). This CDR3 contains 14 residues. The CDR3 nucleotides read TGTGCCAGCAGTTTATATGAGGGGGCCTACGAGCAGTACTTC. Protein product: CASSLYEGAYEQYF.

This clone was counted once. This sequence joins TRBV5-8 and TRBJ2-5; 7 nucleotides line up with TRBD1. V was clipped by 5 bases and J by 2 bases; unmatched bases: 6. CDR1 is SGHTS and CDR2 is YDEGEE in the germline V gene. The CDR3 contains 14 residues. This CDR3 reads CASRHRTGQETQYF. CDR3 DNA sequence: TGTGCCAGCAGACATCGGACAGGACAAGAGACCCAGTACTTC.

V usage is TRBV9 and J usage is TRBJ2-7; D not certain. With 0 bases removed from V and 5 bases from J, the gap between germline ends came to 21 bases. The CDR3 has 17 amino acids. The germline V gene encodes CDR1 SGDLS and CDR2 YYNGEE. The CDR3 DNA sequence: TGTGCCAGCAGCGTAGCTTTTCGTGGGTTTCGACTCCACGAGCAGTACTTC. It yields the protein CASSVAFRGFRLHEQYF.

This chain joins TRBV2 and TRBJ1-1; D remains ambiguous. In germline, CDR1 is SNHLY, CDR2 FYNNEI. The CDR3 totals 13 residues. V dropped 7 bases and J dropped 3 bases, with 12 bases sitting between them. CDR3 region: CASKVFRYTEAFF. For the CDR3, the DNA is TGTGCCAGCAAAGTCTTCAGGTACACTGAAGCTTTCTTT.

The V call is TRBV28, the J call TRBJ2-1; 7 bases are shared with TRBD2. Germline trimming cut 7 bases from V and 3 bases from J; bases unmatched to any gene: 15. Germline V gene sequence: CDR1 MDHEN, CDR2 SYDVKM. The CDR3 extends over 17 amino acids. The CDR3 DNA follows: TGTGCCAGCACCCCCGCTGGGCTAGCGGCTTACTACAATGAGCAGTTCTTC. Translating it yields CASTPAGLAAYYNEQFF.

This chain links TRBV3-1 (or the pseudogene TRBV3-2) with TRBJ2-1; weak D call: TRBD1 (6 bases). V lost 0 bases to trimming and J lost 4 bases, with 13 bases between them. CDR1 and CDR2 (germline): LGHDT, YNNKEL (reference sequence). The CDR3 sequence is 16 residues long. The chain's CDR3 is CASSQDRDTLYNEQFF. CDR3 nucleotides: TGTGCCAGCAGCCAAGATCGGGACACCCTTTACAATGAGCAGTTCTTC.

The V gene is TRBV10-1, the J gene TRBJ1-1; 8 bases align to TRBD1. The CDR3 sequence is 13 residues long. The V segment lost 6 bases and the J segment 5 bases; nucleotides outside the gene matches: 5. Germline assignment: CDR1 WNHNN and CDR2 SYGVQD (reference sequence). The DNA for the CDR3 is TGCGCCAGCAGGCCAGGGGGCGCAACTGAAGCTTTCTTT. Amino acid sequence: CASRPGGATEAFF.

The gene calls are TRBV28 and TRBJ2-1; D might be TRBD2 (6 bases). This CDR3 comprises 16 residues. V lost 1 base and J lost 2, with 12 bases in between. CDR1 is MDHEN and CDR2 is SYDVKM in the germline V gene. This CDR3 reads CASSLYGEVPYNEQFF. In DNA, the CDR3 is TGTGCCAGCAGTTTATATGGGGAGGTACCCTACAATGAGCAGTTCTTC.

The rearrangement joins TRBV7-9 to TRBJ1-5; TRBD1 matches at 7 bases. The germline CDR1 and CDR2 sequences are SEHNR and FQNEAQ (reference sequence). Trimming took 3 bases from V and 6 from J; bases not matched to a gene: 5. CDR3 length: 14 amino acids. CDR3 region: CASSFGQDSQPQHF. For the CDR3, the DNA is TGTGCCAGCAGCTTTGGACAGGATAGTCAGCCCCAGCATTTT.